The clone carrying this TCR beta chain appeared many times. Its target is not known. As it was prepared, the TCRbeta library received unique molecular identifiers. From the PCR reads, TCRdb called clonotypes with MiXCR, one entry per CDR3 protein. The data contain about 2,900 distinct CDR3 sequences, more than 20% of them singletons. These data come from a study of T-cell reconstitution after alpha-beta-depleted transplantation in children. The length of the CDR3 is 16 residues. CDR1 and CDR2 from the germline V gene are LGHNA and YSLEER. Deletions cut 0 bases from V and 3 bases from J, with 14 bases between. The study's findings and limits: Surviving recipient T cells and thymic progenitors underlay high day-60 TCRbeta diversity in some patients. After one year, T-cell counts and TCRbeta diversity mostly came from new T cells. Two months or so post-transplant, alpha-beta T cells reportedly derived from several hundred expanded graft clones.

The material sequenced was PBMCs, mostly from graft donor cells, taken 60 days after TCRalphabeta/CD19-depleted stem cell transplant. The receptor's source is a female patient aged 10 to 17 who had a stem cell transplant for acute lymphoblastic leukemia, so the T cells may come from the graft donor. This chain links TRBV4-3 with TRBJ1-2; maybe TRBD1 (6 bases). The chain's CDR3 is CASSQEQGFGHYGYTF. The CDR3, as DNA: TGCGCCAGCAGCCAAGAACAGGGTTTCGGGCACTATGGCTACACCTTC.